Included here is one T cell receptor (beta chain) sequence, with context. Its antigen remains unknown. The authors enrolled newly diagnosed hyperthyroidism patients aged 18 to 65 with under 2 months' duration. The source of the sample is a study of Graves' ophthalmopathy and Graves' hyperthyroidism. Across the whole study: Cases classed as stable hyperthyroidism had no ophthalmopathy within 18 months of follow-up.

Findings and limits, study-wide: Blood was where most expanded thyroid clonotypes above 0.001 frequency also turned up. From stable hyperthyroidism, ophthalmopathy was separated by a 13-signature model with 85% to 90% sensitivity and more than 75% specificity.

Beta-chain TCR CDR3 regions were amplified from RNA transcripts. First-round RT-PCR relied on HTBI primers, and a second-round multiplex PCR came next. MiXCR, run by TCRdb on the multiplex PCR reads, gives a single entry per CDR3 protein. The sample holds around 1.1 million distinct CDR3 sequences; 35% to 40% are singletons and the top ten take 11%. What was sequenced was peripheral blood or thyroid tissue (not recorded which). The TCR sequence derives from an adult man with Graves' hyperthyroidism.

Written as DNA, the CDR3 is TGTGCCAACCGAGCAGTGCAAGAGACCCAGTACTTC. Amino acids: CANRAVQETQYF. The chain employs TRBV10-3 and TRBJ2-5; no clear D. Germline V CDR1 and CDR2: ENHRY, SYGVKD. The CDR3 consists of 12 residues. V was pared by 10 bases and J by 2 bases, with 11 bases between.